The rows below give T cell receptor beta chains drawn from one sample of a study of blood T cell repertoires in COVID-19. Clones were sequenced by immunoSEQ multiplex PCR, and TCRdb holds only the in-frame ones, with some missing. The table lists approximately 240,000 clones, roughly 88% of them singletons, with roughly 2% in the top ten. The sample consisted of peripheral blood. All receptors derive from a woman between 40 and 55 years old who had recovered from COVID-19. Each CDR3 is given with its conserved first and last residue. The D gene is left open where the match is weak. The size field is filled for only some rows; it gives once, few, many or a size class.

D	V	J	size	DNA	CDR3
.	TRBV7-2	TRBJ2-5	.	TGTGCCAGCAGCCCCTCTCAGACCCAGTACTTC	CASSPSQTQYF
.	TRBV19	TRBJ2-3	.	TGTGCCAGTAGTTCGGTAATCACAGATACGCAGTATTTT	CASSSVITDTQYF
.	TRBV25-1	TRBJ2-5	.	TGTGCCAGCAGTCACGGAGAACACCTCATCCAAGAGACCCAGTACTTC	CASSHGEHLIQETQYF
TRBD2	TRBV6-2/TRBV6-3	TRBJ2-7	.	TGTGCCAGCAGTTCCATCCCGGCGGGGGAAGGCGGCGAGCAGTACTTC	CASSSIPAGEGGEQYF
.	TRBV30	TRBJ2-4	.	TGTGCCTGGAGTTTTCAGGACAGCAAAAACATTCAGTACTTC	CAWSFQDSKNIQYF
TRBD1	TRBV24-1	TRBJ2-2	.	TGTGCCACCAGTGCCCGGGCAGGGGGTAACACCGGGGAGCTGTTTTTT	CATSARAGGNTGELFF
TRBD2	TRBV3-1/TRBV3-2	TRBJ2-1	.	TGTGCCAGCAGCCCCGGACTAGCCCGTAATTTTAATGAGCAGTTCTTC	CASSPGLARNFNEQFF
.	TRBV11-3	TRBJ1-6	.	TGTGCCAGCAGCTTAGGGAGCTCCTATAATTCACCCCTCCACTTT	CASSLGSSYNSPLHF
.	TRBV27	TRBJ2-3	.	TGTGCCAGCAGTCGAGGACTTGGTCCCAGAGGGGATACGCAGTATTTT	CASSRGLGPRGDTQYF
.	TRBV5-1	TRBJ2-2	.	TGCGCCAGCAGCCGCCCGGGGTTAGAGCTGTTTTTT	CASSRPGLELFF
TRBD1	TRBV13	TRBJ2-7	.	TGTGCCAGCAGCAAGAATTCAGGGGGCTCGTCGGGCGAGCAGTACTTC	CASSKNSGGSSGEQYF
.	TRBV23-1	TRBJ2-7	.	TGTGGGCAACAGACCCTTTCCTACGAGCAGTACTTC	CGQQTLSYEQYF
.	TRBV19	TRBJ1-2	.	TGTGCCAGTTCCGGGTCGGGGGTCGGAAAGGGCTATGGCTACACCTTC	CASSGSGVGKGYGYTF
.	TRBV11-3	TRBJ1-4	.	TGTGCCAGCAGCTTAGGAGGCCCCCGCAGATCAACTAATGAAAAACTGTTTTTT	CASSLGGPRRSTNEKLFF
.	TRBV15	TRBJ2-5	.	TGTGCCACCAGACTAGCAGCTCCCCCCCAAGAGACCCAGTACTTC	CATRLAAPPQETQYF
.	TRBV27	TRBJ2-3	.	TGTGCCAGCACAGGGTTAGGCACAGATACGCAGTATTTT	CASTGLGTDTQYF
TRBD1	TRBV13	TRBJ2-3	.	TGTGCCAGCAGCATCGGGACAGGCACAGATACGCAGTATTTT	CASSIGTGTDTQYF
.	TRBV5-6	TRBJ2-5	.	TGTGCCAGCAGCTCAGAGACAGGAGCCTGGGGGGAGACCCAGTACTTC	CASSSETGAWGETQYF
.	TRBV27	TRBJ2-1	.	TGTGCCAGCAGTTTGGAGGGCTCACCCAACAATGAGCAGTTCTTC	CASSLEGSPNNEQFF
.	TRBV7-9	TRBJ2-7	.	TGTGCCAGCAGCCTCCTAGCGAACTCCTACGAGCAGTACTTC	CASSLLANSYEQYF
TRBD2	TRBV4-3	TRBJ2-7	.	TGCGCCAGCAGCCAAGATTGGTCTAGCGGGGCCTACGAGCAGTACTTC	CASSQDWSSGAYEQYF
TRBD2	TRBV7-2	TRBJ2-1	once	TGTGCCAGCAGCTTAGAGACTAGCGGGCGTGAGCAGTTCTTC	CASSLETSGREQFF
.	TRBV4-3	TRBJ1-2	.	TGCGCCAGCAGCCAAGAGGTAGAGGGGGTCCGTGGCTACACCTTC	CASSQEVEGVRGYTF
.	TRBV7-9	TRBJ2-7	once	TGTGCCAGCAGCCCCAGCGGAGGACTCTACGAGCAGTACTTC	CASSPSGGLYEQYF
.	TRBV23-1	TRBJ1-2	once	TGCGCCAGCAGTCAATCGCGGACAGCCAGAGTTAACACCTTC	CASSQSRTARVNTF
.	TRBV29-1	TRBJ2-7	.	TGCAGCGCGACCGACAGATCCTACGAGCAGTACTTC	CSATDRSYEQYF
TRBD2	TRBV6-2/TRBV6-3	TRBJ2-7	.	TGTGCCAGCAGTTACCCGGGACTAGGGACCTACGAGCAGTACTTC	CASSYPGLGTYEQYF
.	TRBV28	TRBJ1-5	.	TGTGCCAGCAGCACCCCGGGGGGGAGCAATCAGCCCCAGCATTTT	CASSTPGGSNQPQHF
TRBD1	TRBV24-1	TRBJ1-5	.	TGTGCCACCAGTGCCGCGACAGGGGTCAATCAGCCCCAGCATTTT	CATSAATGVNQPQHF
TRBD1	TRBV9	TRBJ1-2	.	TGTGCCAGCAGCCGGGCAGGGGGCGGTGATGGCTACACCTTC	CASSRAGGGDGYTF
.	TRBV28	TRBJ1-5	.	TGTGCCAGCAGTTTACCGACAGGCTATAGCAATCAGCCCCAGCATTTT	CASSLPTGYSNQPQHF
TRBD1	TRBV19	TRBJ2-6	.	TGTGCCAGTAGTGCGCCAACGGGACAGACCTCTGGGGCCAACGTCCTGACTTTC	CASSAPTGQTSGANVLTF
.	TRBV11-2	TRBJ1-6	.	TGTGCCAGCAGCTTTATGAGGGGGATCTCCTATAATTCACCCCTCCACTTT	CASSFMRGISYNSPLHF
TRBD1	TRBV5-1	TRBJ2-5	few	TGCGCCAGCAGCTCCTGGACAGGGCAAGAGACCCAGTACTTC	CASSSWTGQETQYF
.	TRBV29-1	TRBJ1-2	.	TGCAGCGCTCTCAGCGCTAACTATGGCTACACCTTC	CSALSANYGYTF
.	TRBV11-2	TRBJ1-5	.	TGTGCCAGCAGCCAAATCCCGGGTCCTTATCAGCCCCAGCATTTT	CASSQIPGPYQPQHF
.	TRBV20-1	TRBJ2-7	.	TGCAGTGCTAGTCGATCGACTAGAAGGTACGAGCAGTACTTC	CSASRSTRRYEQYF
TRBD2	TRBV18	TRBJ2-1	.	TGTGCCAGCTCAGGCACAGGGACTAGCGGGTGGAGTGAGCAGTTCTTC	CASSGTGTSGWSEQFF
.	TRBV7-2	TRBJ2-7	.	TGTGCCAGCAGCCATAGGGGGGGGCAGGCATCCTACGAGCAGTACTTC	CASSHRGGQASYEQYF
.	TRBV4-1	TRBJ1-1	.	TGCGCCAGCAGCCAAGATCGGGGAGGGAACACTGAAGCTTTCTTT	CASSQDRGGNTEAFF
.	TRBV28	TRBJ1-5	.	TGTGCCAGCAGCCCTCGGGTAGAAGGAATTAGTCAGCCCCAGCATTTT	CASSPRVEGISQPQHF
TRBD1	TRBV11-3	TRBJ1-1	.	TGTGCCAGCACCGTGGACAGGGGTCTTTCTGAAGCTTTCTTT	CASTVDRGLSEAFF
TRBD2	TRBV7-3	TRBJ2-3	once	TGTGCCAGCAGCCCCGACTTGGGCGGGGGGAGGCGGGATACGCAGTATTTT	CASSPDLGGGRRDTQYF
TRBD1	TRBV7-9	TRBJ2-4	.	TGTGCCAGGCAGGGTCAGGGGGACATTCAGTACTTC	CARQGQGDIQYF
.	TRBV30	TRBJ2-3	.	TGTGCCTGGAGTGTACACAGAGATACGCAGTATTTT	CAWSVHRDTQYF
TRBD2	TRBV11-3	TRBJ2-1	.	TGTGCCAGCAGCGGCCGAAGCGGGACCTACAATGAGCAGTTCTTC	CASSGRSGTYNEQFF
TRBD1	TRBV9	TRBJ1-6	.	TGTGCCAGCAGCCCAGGACAGGGGGCGAGGTATAATTCACCCCTCCACTTT	CASSPGQGARYNSPLHF
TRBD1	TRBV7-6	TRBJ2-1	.	TGTGCCAGCAGCTTAGGACAGGGGGGATTCAATGAGCAGTTCTTC	CASSLGQGGFNEQFF
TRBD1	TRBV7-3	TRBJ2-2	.	TGTGCCAGCCGGCGGGGACAGGGGCGGACCGGGGAGCTGTTTTTT	CASRRGQGRTGELFF
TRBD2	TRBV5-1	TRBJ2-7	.	TGCGCCAGCAGAAAGGCCCCCGGGACTAGCGGGAGCTCCTACGAGCAGTACTTC	CASRKAPGTSGSSYEQYF
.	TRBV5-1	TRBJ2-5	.	TGCGCCAGCAGCTTGAAAACGGGTTTCAGCCCGGAGACCCAGTACTTC	CASSLKTGFSPETQYF
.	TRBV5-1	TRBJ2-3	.	TGCGCCAGCAGCTTCACTGTCACAGATACGCAGTATTTT	CASSFTVTDTQYF
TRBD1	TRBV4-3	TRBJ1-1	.	TGCGCCAGCAGCCAAAACATGGGACGGACAGGGAACACTGAAGCTTTCTTT	CASSQNMGRTGNTEAFF
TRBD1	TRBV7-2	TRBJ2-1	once	TGTGCCAGCATCCTAACGGGACAGGGTGGTGATGAGCAGTTCTTC	CASILTGQGGDEQFF
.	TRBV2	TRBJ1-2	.	TGTGCCAGCAGCCTTACGAGCTATGGCTACACCTTC	CASSLTSYGYTF